The entry that follows covers one T cell receptor beta chain sequence. CDR1 is SGHTS and CDR2 is YDEGEE in the germline V gene. After removal of 4 bases from V and 6 bases from J, the junction contained 7 bases not matched to a gene. The CDR3 has 15 amino acids. Source study methods: Estimates of nucleated cell counts were drawn from the amplification of reference gene primers. TCRdb's copy holds only in-frame clones and misses some; the assay was immunoSEQ multiplex PCR. That table supplies the V and J calls and clone size; D and trimming were determined from the DNA. The sample lists about 94,000 clones, more than 65% occurring once. The data are from a study of blood T cell repertoires in COVID-19. Study details: COVID-19 samples, acute and convalescent, were from the United States, Italy and Spain. Nucleic acid was either cDNA or gDNA, and it came from T cells, B-cell-depleted T cells, or PBMCs.

The chain joins TRBV5-8 to TRBJ2-2; 9 nucleotides align to TRBD1. This sequence was found in a man aged 55-75 years with acute or convalescent COVID-19. Sequencing was performed on peripheral blood. DNA for the CDR3: TGTGCCAGCAGCAGGGACAGGGCAGAAGCCGGGGAGCTGTTTTTT. Protein: CASSRDRAEAGELFF.